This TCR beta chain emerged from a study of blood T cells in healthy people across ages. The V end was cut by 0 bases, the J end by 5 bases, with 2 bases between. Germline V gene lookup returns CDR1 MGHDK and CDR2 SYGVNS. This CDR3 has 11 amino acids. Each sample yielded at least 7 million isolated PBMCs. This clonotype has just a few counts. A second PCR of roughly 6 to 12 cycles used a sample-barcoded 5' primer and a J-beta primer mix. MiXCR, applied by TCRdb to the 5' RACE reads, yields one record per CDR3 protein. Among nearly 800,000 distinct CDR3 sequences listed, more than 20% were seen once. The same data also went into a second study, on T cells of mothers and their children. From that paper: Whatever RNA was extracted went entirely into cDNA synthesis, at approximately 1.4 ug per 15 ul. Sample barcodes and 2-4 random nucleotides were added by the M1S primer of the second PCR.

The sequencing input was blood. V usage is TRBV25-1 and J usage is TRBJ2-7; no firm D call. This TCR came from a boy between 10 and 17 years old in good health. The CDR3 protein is CASSEYNEQYF. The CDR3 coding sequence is TGTGCCAGCAGTGAATACAACGAGCAGTACTTC.